This TCR beta chain was recovered during a study of blood T cells in healthy people across ages. The study drew donors from healthy Caucasian individuals in Russia aged roughly 6 to 95. This clonotype was picked up a small number of times. Antigen: not known. CDR1 and CDR2 from the germline V gene are SGHTA and FQGNSA. The V end was cut by 5 bases, the J end by 2 bases, with 13 bases between. The CDR3 has 14 residues. Then a second PCR, running roughly 7 to 11 cycles, was carried out with a sample-barcoded 5' primer and a J-beta primer mix. Researchers report that each sample yielded at least 2.5 million CDR3-containing paired-end reads. TCRdb re-called the 5' RACE reads through MiXCR, storing one row per CDR3 protein. The sample contains 550,000 to 600,000 distinct CDR3 sequences, under 55% of which appear only once. Overall study results and limits: Older individuals had lower TCR beta diversity per million T cells (the decline was roughly linear). Donor CMV status was unknown, possibly confounding expanded clonotype changes.

The chain is built from TRBV7-2 and TRBJ2-7; the D is unclear. The sequenced material came from blood. The receptor was derived from a man at least 80 years old in good health. The CDR3 nucleotides are TGTGCCAGCAGCCCACACGACACTCCCTACGAGCAGTACTTC. Protein sequence: CASSPHDTPYEQYF.